The next 18 T cell receptor beta chains were all read from a single sample in a study of cytomegalovirus exposure and HLA in healthy donors. The PCR employed 60 Vbeta primers together with 13 Jbeta primers. Profiled with immunoSEQ multiplex PCR; TCRdb holds only in-frame clones, not every one. The table includes roughly 190,000 clones, 79% detected once. The specimen sequenced was PBMCs. These receptors were obtained from a girl between 5 and 17 years old in good health and CMV-seropositive.

The V and J genes are TRBV18 and TRBJ1-6; 7 positions agree with TRBD1. The germline V gene encodes CDR1 KGHSH and CDR2 LQKENI. CDR3 length: 17 residues. Trimming removed 6 bases from V and 7 bases from J; junction bases left unmatched: 15. DNA of the CDR3: TGTGCCAGCTCGACGGGACAGTCCAAGATAAAGAATTCACCCCTCCACTTT. As protein: CASSTGQSKIKNSPLHF.

The rearrangement uses TRBV5-1 and TRBJ2-1; TRBD2 aligns across 12 bases. V trimming: 3 bases; J trimming: 8 bases; junction bases outside the gene matches: 6. The CDR3 consists of 15 residues. From germline, CDR1 is SGHRS and CDR2 YFSETQ. The DNA for the CDR3 is TGCGCCAGCAGCTCCCTAGCGGGGGGGTACTATGAGCAGTTCTTC. Protein: CASSSLAGGYYEQFF. Using reference TRBV5-1 and TRBJ2-1 for the parts outside the CDR3, the full variable domain is KAGVTQTPRYLIKTRGQQVTLSCSPISGHRSVSWYQQTPGQGLQFLFEYFSETQRNKGNFPGRFSGRQFSNSRSEMNVSTLELGDSALYLCASSSLAGGYYEQFFGPGTRLTVL.

In this sample, this clone turned up a few times. The rearrangement uses TRBV5-1 and TRBJ1-5; D not certain. With 3 bases removed from V and 7 bases from J, the gap between germline ends came to 11 bases. The CDR3 has 13 amino acids. Germline assignment: CDR1 SGHRS and CDR2 YFSETQ. This chain's CDR3 is CASSSRTGQPQHF. CDR3 in DNA: TGCGCCAGCAGCTCCCGGACGGGACAGCCCCAGCATTTT.

V and J are TRBV11-2 and TRBJ2-3; 9 positions agree with TRBD2. Germline V gives CDR1 SGHAT, CDR2 FQNNGV. Germline trimming cut 3 bases from V and 4 bases from J; bases unmatched to any gene: 11. The CDR3 has 17 residues. The CDR3 sequence is CASSLAGGFIASDTQYF. DNA of the CDR3: TGTGCCAGCAGCTTGGCGGGGGGGTTTATAGCCTCAGATACGCAGTATTTT.

This clone has a single count. CDR3 in DNA: TGTGCCAGCGCGACAGAGGGGGCCCCGGACGAGCAGTACTTC. Translation: CASATEGAPDEQYF. The chain uses TRBV9 and TRBJ2-7, with TRBD1 matching over 7 bases. Germline values: CDR1 SGDLS, CDR2 YYNGEE. The length of the CDR3 is 14 residues. Trimming at V came to 7 bases and at J to 5 bases, leaving 12 bases not matched to a gene. Combining the CDR3 with reference TRBV9 and TRBJ2-7 gives the whole variable domain DSGVTQTPKHLITATGQRVTLRCSPRSGDLSVYWYQQSLDQGLQFLIQYYNGEERAKGNILERFSAQQFPDLHSELNLSSLELGDSALYFCASATEGAPDEQYFGPGTRLTVT.

The rearrangement uses TRBV5-1 and TRBJ1-1, with a tentative D call TRBD1 (6 bases). CDR3 length: 13 amino acids. Per germline, CDR1 SGHRS and CDR2 YFSETQ. Trimming pared 4 bases from V and 6 bases from J, leaving 13 bases between. The CDR3 bases are TGCGCCAGCAGCAACGGGGGGCTCGCTGAAGCTTTCTTT. Translating it yields CASSNGGLAEAFF.

The rearrangement links TRBV2 to TRBJ1-2; 7 nucleotides match TRBD1. Looked up from germline, CDR1 is SNHLY and CDR2 is FYNNEI. The CDR3 totals 16 residues. V dropped 5 bases and J dropped 4; count of bases not matched to a gene: 13. CDR3 loop: CASSQLGTVPGYGYTF. For the CDR3, the DNA is TGTGCCAGCAGTCAGTTAGGGACAGTGCCCGGCTATGGCTACACCTTC.

This clone was seen just once. The CDR3 reads CASKLAGETQYF. CDR3 coding DNA: TGTGCCAGCAAACTAGCTGGAGAGACCCAGTACTTC. The genes are TRBV2 and TRBJ2-5; the D gene is possibly TRBD2 (6 bases). CDR1 SNHLY and CDR2 FYNNEI come from the germline V gene. V dropped 7 bases and J dropped 4 bases, with 10 bases sitting between them. The CDR3 loop spans 12 amino acids. The whole variable domain, remainder taken from reference TRBV2 and TRBJ2-5, is EPEVTQTPSHQVTQMGQEVILRCVPISNHLYFYWYRQILGQKVEFLVSFYNNEISEKSEIFDDQFSVERPDGSNFTLKIRSTKLEDSAMYFCASKLAGETQYFGPGTRLLVL.

The genes are TRBV27 and TRBJ1-1, with 9 bases identical to TRBD1. V lost 6 bases and J lost 8; bases outside the gene matches: 7. The CDR3 runs to 13 residues. Per the germline V gene, CDR1 is MNHEY and CDR2 is SMNVEV (reference sequence). As DNA, the CDR3 is TGTGCCAGCAGGGCGGGACAGGGTGGAGAAGCTTTCTTT. Its translation is CASRAGQGGEAFF.

The CDR3 loop is CASSPMGGPGTKGNTIYF. The CDR3 nucleotides read TGTGCCAGCAGTCCGATGGGGGGGCCTGGGACCAAAGGAAACACCATATATTTT. This chain links TRBV27 with TRBJ1-3, with D tentatively TRBD1 (6 bases). The germline gives CDR1 MNHEY, CDR2 SMNVEV (reference sequence). This CDR3 has 18 residues. V was shortened by 5 bases and J by 4 bases, with 24 bases between the two germline ends.

The chain combines TRBV4-1 with TRBJ2-3; tentatively, D is TRBD1 (6 bases). Deletions cut 0 bases from V and 3 bases from J, with 16 bases between. There are 17 residues in the CDR3. The V gene's germline CDR1 is MGHRA and CDR2 YSYEKL. This chain's CDR3 is CASSQDYGGRGTDTQYF. CDR3 sequence (DNA): TGCGCCAGCAGCCAAGATTATGGTGGCAGGGGTACAGATACGCAGTATTTT.

The V and J genes are TRBV7-2 and TRBJ2-1; 12 bases map to TRBD1. The CDR3 is made up of 16 amino acids. With 5 bases clipped from V and 4 bases from J, the junction kept 6 bases outside the gene matches. Germline CDR1 and CDR2: SGHTA and FQGNSA. CDR3 amino acids: CASSLRGQGAYNEQFF. CDR3 bases: TGTGCCAGCAGCCTCCGGGGACAGGGGGCATACAATGAGCAGTTCTTC.

The V call is TRBV7-2, the J call TRBJ1-1, with a possible D match to TRBD1 (5 bases). V dropped 5 bases and J dropped 1 base, with 14 bases sitting between them. CDR1 SGHTA and CDR2 FQGNSA come from the germline V gene. This CDR3 comprises 15 residues. The CDR3 DNA reads as TGTGCCAGCAGCCCCAAGGGACTACGGAACACTGAAGCTTTCTTT. This codes for CASSPKGLRNTEAFF.

The V gene is TRBV19, the J gene TRBJ1-6, with 9 bases that match TRBD1. CDR1 and CDR2 (germline): LNHDA, SQIVND (reference sequence). CDR3 length equals 12 residues. Trimming at V came to 11 bases and at J to 7 bases, leaving 3 bases not matched to a gene. CDR3 nucleotide sequence: TGTGCCGGGGGACAGGGAAATTCACCCCTCCACTTT. This sequence encodes CAGGQGNSPLHF.

This chain connects TRBV7-2 to TRBJ2-3; 8 nucleotides line up with TRBD2. Germline-derived CDR1 and CDR2 are SGHTA and FQGNSA. With 3 bases clipped from V and 0 bases from J, the junction kept 11 bases outside the gene matches. The CDR3 covers 18 residues. CDR3 in DNA: TGTGCCAGCAGCTTTCTAGCGGGTGGGTTTAGAAGCACAGATACGCAGTATTTT. Translation: CASSFLAGGFRSTDTQYF.

This clone was seen only a few times. The chain is built from TRBV7-9 and TRBJ1-3; possible D gene TRBD1, 6 bases. The CDR3 has 17 residues. CDR1 is SEHNR and CDR2 is FQNEAQ in the germline V gene (reference sequence). V dropped 5 bases and J dropped 1 base, with 18 bases sitting between them. As DNA, the CDR3 is TGTGCCAGCAGCCAGCGGTTCGACAGGCGTTCTGGAAACACCATATATTTT. Translating it yields CASSQRFDRRSGNTIYF.

This sequence joins TRBV7-2 and TRBJ2-5; D may be TRBD1 (6 bases). This CDR3 region has 17 residues. CDR1 and CDR2 from the germline V gene are SGHTA and FQGNSA. V was pared by 2 bases and J by 2 bases, with 18 bases between. CDR3: CASSLRLYRDKQETQYF. The CDR3 nucleotides are TGTGCCAGCAGCTTACGACTATACCGGGACAAGCAAGAGACCCAGTACTTC.

This chain joins TRBV7-9 and TRBJ1-5; 8 nucleotides align to TRBD1. The length of the CDR3 is 15 residues. Germline V CDR1 and CDR2: SEHNR, FQNEAQ (reference sequence). The V gene end was trimmed by 8 bases and the J gene end by 4 bases; junction bases not matched to a gene: 10. CDR3 sequence (DNA): TGTGCCAGCGAACCCGGACAGGGCGGGAATCAGCCCCAGCATTTT. Its protein product is CASEPGQGGNQPQHF.